The sequence of this T cell receptor beta chain was determined in a study of shared clonotypes between healthy human individuals. Study-wide context: Donors consisted of a couple of women and a few men between 18 and 49.

Broader study findings: Naive subsets generally had larger estimated richness than memory subsets.

Per germline, CDR1 LNHNV and CDR2 YYDKDF (reference sequence). V lost 1 base, J lost 1 base, and 2 bases stayed unmatched. The CDR3 has 15 residues. This clone occurred once. Its antigen is unidentified. Sequencing used immunoSEQ multiplex PCR; TCRdb keeps in-frame clones, though not all of them. The sample shows roughly 1.4 million clones, around 98.5% of them seen only once. The genes are TRBV15 and TRBJ2-3, with 7 nucleotides matching TRBD2. The sample taken for sequencing was naive CD4+ T cells sorted from blood. Subset of the sample: CD45RA+ positively selected. The receptor comes from a young man in good health. In DNA, the CDR3 is TGTGCCACCAGCAGAGCTGCGGGGGGCACAGATACGCAGTATTTT. Its translation is CATSRAAGGTDTQYF. Full variable domain (rest looked up from reference TRBV15 and TRBJ2-3): DAMVIQNPRYQVTQFGKPVTLSCSQTLNHNVMYWYQQKSSQAPKLLFHYYDKDFNNEADTPDNFQSRRPNTSFCFLDIRSPGLGDTAMYLCATSRAAGGTDTQYFGPGTRLTVL.